This is a list of T cell receptor beta chains from one sample in a study of OX40 agonist ivuxolimab in advanced cancers. Measured with immunoSEQ multiplex PCR; TCRdb has only the in-frame clones, and not every one. The table has 22,000 or so clones, approximately 90% seen once. This material consisted of CD4+ or CD8+ T cells sorted from blood, taken in a trial of the OX40 agonist ivuxolimab. Receptors were obtained from an adult with an advanced solid tumor such as melanoma, head and neck, liver or kidney cancer. CDR3s include the opening cysteine and the closing phenylalanine or tryptophan. D genes are given only for firm matches. Clone sizes are given selectively: once, few, many, or a class where the clone is expanded.

v_gene,d_gene,abundance,j_gene,CDR3nt,CDR3aa
TRBV4-2,.,.,TRBJ2-6,TGTGCCAGCAGCCAAGAGTTGTCTCTGGGGGCCAACGTCCTGACTTTC,CASSQELSLGANVLTF
TRBV11-1,TRBD1,.,TRBJ2-3,TGTGCCAGCAGCCCCTCCAGGGGGCGGACAGATACGCAGTATTTT,CASSPSRGRTDTQYF
TRBV7-9,TRBD1,.,TRBJ2-2,TGTGCCAGCAGCCTCCGACAGGGGAGAGGGACCGGGGAGCTGTTTTTT,CASSLRQGRGTGELFF
TRBV7-8,.,.,TRBJ2-1,TGTGCCAGCAGCTTAGAACTTGAGCAGTTCTTC,CASSLELEQFF
TRBV10-1,TRBD1,once,TRBJ1-4,TGCGCCAGCAGTGAGTCGGACAGGGAAGGAGAAAAACTGTTTTTT,CASSESDREGEKLFF
TRBV4-3,.,.,TRBJ2-7,TGCGCCAGCAGCAAGGACTGGAGCTCCTACGAGCAGTACTTC,CASSKDWSSYEQYF
TRBV7-3,.,.,TRBJ2-1,TGTGCCAGCAGCTTAACTTCAGGGAGTAATGAGCAGTTCTTC,CASSLTSGSNEQFF
TRBV14,TRBD2,.,TRBJ2-2,TGTGCCAGCAGCCCACTAGCGGGTTTAAACACCGGGGAGCTGTTTTTT,CASSPLAGLNTGELFF
TRBV7-6,.,.,TRBJ2-7,TGTGCCAGCAGCCCTCGGGCGGACAGCTTAAGCGAGCAGTACTTC,CASSPRADSLSEQYF
TRBV7-9,TRBD1,.,TRBJ1-4,TGTGCCAGCAGCTTAGGGACAGGGCCTGAAAAACTGTTTTTT,CASSLGTGPEKLFF
TRBV19,.,.,TRBJ1-1,TGTGCCAGTAGTCCAGGACAGTTGAACACTGAAGCTTTCTTT,CASSPGQLNTEAFF
TRBV4-1,.,.,TRBJ1-1,TGCGCCAGCAGCCAAGAAAGCAGGACAGTTGAAGCTTTCTTT,CASSQESRTVEAFF
TRBV9,TRBD1,.,TRBJ1-4,TGTGCCAGCAGCCTTTCAGGGGGGAATGAAAAACTGTTTTTT,CASSLSGGNEKLFF
TRBV5-5,.,.,TRBJ2-7,TGTGCCAGCAGCTTCGTCCAGGGGGGCGAGCAGTACTTC,CASSFVQGGEQYF
TRBV6-6,.,once,TRBJ2-7,TGTGCCAGCAGTTATGGAACGGTCTACGAGCAGTACTTC,CASSYGTVYEQYF
TRBV4-3,TRBD2,.,TRBJ2-1,TGCGCCAGCAGCCAAGATCTCAGACTAGCGGGCGATAATGAGCAGTTCTTC,CASSQDLRLAGDNEQFF
TRBV18,.,.,TRBJ2-5,TGTGCCAGCTCATTACCGGACTACGAGACCCAGTACTTC,CASSLPDYETQYF
TRBV5-5,.,.,TRBJ2-2,TGTGCCAGCAGCTTCTTCAGGAGGGGGTCCTCCGGGGAGCTGTTTTTT,CASSFFRRGSSGELFF
TRBV4-1,.,.,TRBJ1-1,TGCGCCAGCAGTTCGGACCCGAACACTGAAGCTTTCTTT,CASSSDPNTEAFF
TRBV5-4,.,.,TRBJ2-2,TGTGCCAGCAGCATAATCCCAGGGGTCCCCGGGGAGCTGTTTTTT,CASSIIPGVPGELFF
TRBV6-5,.,.,TRBJ1-2,TGTGCCAGCAGTTACTCGATTTCAAGTGCCTACACCTTC,CASSYSISSAYTF
TRBV6-4,TRBD1,.,TRBJ2-7,TGTGCCAGCAGTGACTCCGGGACAGGGCCTTACGAGCAGTACTTC,CASSDSGTGPYEQYF
TRBV6-5,TRBD1,.,TRBJ2-7,TGTGCCAGCAGTTACCCGGGACAGGAGACCTACGAGCAGTACTTC,CASSYPGQETYEQYF
TRBV19,.,.,TRBJ2-7,TGTGCCAGTAGTACTGGGACGGGCTACGAGCAGTACTTC,CASSTGTGYEQYF